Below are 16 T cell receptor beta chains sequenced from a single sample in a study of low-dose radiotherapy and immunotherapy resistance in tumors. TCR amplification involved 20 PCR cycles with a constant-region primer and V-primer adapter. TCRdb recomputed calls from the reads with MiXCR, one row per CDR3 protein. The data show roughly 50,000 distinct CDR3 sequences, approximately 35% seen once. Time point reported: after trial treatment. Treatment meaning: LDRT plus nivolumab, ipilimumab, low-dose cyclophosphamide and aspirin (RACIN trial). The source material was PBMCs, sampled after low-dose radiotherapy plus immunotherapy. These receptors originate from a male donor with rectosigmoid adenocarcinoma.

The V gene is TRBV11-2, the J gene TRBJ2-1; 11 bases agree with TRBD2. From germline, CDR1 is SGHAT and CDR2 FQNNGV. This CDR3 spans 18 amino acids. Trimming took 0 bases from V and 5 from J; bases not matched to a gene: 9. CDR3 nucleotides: TGTGCCAGCAGCTTAGATTTACTAGCGGGAGTTGGGAACAATGAGCAGTTCTTC. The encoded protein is CASSLDLLAGVGNNEQFF.

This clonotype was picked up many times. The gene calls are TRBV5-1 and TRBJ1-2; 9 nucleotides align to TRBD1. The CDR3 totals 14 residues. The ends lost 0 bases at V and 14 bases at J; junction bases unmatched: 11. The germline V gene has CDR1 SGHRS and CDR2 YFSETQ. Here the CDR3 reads CASSLGQGEKRLTF. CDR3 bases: TGCGCCAGCAGCTTGGGACAGGGGGAGAAACGTTTGACCTTC.

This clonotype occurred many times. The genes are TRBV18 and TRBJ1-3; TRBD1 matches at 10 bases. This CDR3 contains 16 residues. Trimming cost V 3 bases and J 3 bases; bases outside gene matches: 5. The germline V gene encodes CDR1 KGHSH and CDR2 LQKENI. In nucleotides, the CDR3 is TGTGCCAGCTCACCGTCCGGGACAGGGGATGGAAACACCATATATTTT. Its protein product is CASSPSGTGDGNTIYF.

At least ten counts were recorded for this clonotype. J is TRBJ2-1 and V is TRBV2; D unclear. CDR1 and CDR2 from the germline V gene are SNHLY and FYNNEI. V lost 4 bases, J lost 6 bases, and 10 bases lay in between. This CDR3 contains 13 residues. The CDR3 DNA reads TGTGCCAGCAGTGTTAGGCCAATCAATGAGCAGTTCTTC. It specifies CASSVRPINEQFF.

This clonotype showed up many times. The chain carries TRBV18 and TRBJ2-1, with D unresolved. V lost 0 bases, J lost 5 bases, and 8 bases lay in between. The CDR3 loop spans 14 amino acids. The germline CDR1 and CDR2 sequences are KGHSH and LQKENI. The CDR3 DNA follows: TGTGCCAGCTCACCACCGGACGGAGACAATGAGCAGTTCTTC. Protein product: CASSPPDGDNEQFF. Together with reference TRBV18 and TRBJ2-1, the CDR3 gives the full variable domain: NAGVMQNPRHLVRRRGQEARLRCSPMKGHSHVYWYRQLPEEGLKFMVYLQKENIIDESGMPKERFSAEFPKEGPSILRIQQVVRGDSAAYFCASSPPDGDNEQFFGPGTRLTVL.

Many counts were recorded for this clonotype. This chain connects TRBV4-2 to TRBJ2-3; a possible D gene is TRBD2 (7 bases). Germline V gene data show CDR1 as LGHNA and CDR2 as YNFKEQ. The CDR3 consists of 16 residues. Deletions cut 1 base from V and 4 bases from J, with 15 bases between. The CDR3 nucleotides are TGTGCCAGCAGCCAAGCGAAGGGGGGGGGAGCAGATACGCAGTATTTT. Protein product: CASSQAKGGGADTQYF.

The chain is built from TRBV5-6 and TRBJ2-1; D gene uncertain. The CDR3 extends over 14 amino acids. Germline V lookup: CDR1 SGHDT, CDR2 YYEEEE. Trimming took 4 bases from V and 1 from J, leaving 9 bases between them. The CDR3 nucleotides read TGTGCCAGCAGCCTGGTTAAGTCCTACAATGAGCAGTTCTTC. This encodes CASSLVKSYNEQFF.

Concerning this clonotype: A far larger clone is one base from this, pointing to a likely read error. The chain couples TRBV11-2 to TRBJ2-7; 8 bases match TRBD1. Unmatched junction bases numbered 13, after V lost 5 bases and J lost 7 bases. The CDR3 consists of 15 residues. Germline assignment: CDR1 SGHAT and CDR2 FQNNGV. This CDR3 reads CASSHTGGFYPEQYF. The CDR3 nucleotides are TGTGCCAGCAGCCACACAGGGGGATTCTACCCTGAGCAGTACTTC.

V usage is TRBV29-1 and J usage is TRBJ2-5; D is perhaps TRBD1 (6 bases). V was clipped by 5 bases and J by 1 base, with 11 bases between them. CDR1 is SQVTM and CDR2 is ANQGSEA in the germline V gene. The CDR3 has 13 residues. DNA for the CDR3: TGCAGCGTTCGAAGGGACACCCAAGAGACCCAGTACTTC. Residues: CSVRRDTQETQYF.

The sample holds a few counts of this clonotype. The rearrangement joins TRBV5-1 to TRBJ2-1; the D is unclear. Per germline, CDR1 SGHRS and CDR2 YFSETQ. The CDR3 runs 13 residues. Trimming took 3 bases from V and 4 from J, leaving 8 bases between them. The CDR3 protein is CASSSPGYNEQFF. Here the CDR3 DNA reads TGCGCCAGCAGCTCCCCTGGGTACAATGAGCAGTTCTTC.

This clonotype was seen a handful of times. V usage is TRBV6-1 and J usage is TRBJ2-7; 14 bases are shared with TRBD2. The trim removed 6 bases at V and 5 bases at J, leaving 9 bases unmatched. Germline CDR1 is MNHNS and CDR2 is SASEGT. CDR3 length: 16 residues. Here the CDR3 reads CASSPGTSGRVHEQYF. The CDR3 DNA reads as TGTGCCAGCAGCCCGGGGACTAGCGGGAGAGTCCACGAGCAGTACTTC.

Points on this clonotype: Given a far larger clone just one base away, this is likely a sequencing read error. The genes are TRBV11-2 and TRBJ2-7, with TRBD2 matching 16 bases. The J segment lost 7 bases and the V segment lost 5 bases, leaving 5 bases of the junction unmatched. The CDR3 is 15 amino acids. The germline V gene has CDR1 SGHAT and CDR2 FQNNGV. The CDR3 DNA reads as TGTGCCAGCAGCCCTGGGACTAGCGGGAGGGATGAGCAGTACTTC. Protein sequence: CASSPGTSGRDEQYF.

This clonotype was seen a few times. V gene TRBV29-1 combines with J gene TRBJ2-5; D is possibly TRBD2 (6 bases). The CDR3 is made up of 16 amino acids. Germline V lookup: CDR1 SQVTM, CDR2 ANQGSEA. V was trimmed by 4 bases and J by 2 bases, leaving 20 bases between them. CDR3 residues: CSVVKVWGSGQETQYF. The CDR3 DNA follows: TGCAGCGTTGTTAAAGTATGGGGGAGCGGGCAAGAGACCCAGTACTTC.

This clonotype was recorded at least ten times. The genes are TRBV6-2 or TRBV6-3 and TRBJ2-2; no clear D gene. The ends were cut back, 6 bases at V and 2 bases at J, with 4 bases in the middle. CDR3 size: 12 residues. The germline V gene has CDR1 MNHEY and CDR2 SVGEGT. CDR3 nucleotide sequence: TGTGCCAGCAGGTCAAACACCGGGGAGCTGTTTTTT. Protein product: CASRSNTGELFF.

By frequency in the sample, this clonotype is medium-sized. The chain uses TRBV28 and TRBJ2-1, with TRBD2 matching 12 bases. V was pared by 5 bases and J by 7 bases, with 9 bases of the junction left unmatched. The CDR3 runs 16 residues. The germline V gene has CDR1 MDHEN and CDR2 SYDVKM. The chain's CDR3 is CASSEAGTSGPNEQFF. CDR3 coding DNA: TGTGCCAGCAGTGAAGCCGGGACTAGCGGGCCGAATGAGCAGTTCTTC.

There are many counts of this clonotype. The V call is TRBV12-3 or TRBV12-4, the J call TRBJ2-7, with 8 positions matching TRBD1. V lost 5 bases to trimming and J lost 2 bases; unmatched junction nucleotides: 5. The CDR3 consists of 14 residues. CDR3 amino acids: CASSTRQGTYEQYF. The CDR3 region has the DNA TGTGCCAGCAGTACCCGACAGGGGACCTACGAGCAGTACTTC.